The text below deals with one T cell receptor (beta chain). The data stem from a study of blood T cell repertoires in COVID-19. How the authors handled the data: Reference gene primer amplification in the assay estimated nucleated cell counts. Assay: immunoSEQ multiplex PCR; the TCRdb copy retains only in-frame clones and omits some. That table gives V, J and clone size, and the DNA gave D and trimming. The sample comprises 210,000 or so clones, 80% to 90% of which are singletons, and roughly 3.7% rests with the top ten. The V end lost 5 bases, the J end lost 5 bases, and 19 bases lay between the germline ends. The length of the CDR3 is 15 residues. From germline, CDR1 is LNHDA and CDR2 SQIVND (reference sequence).

The chain links TRBV19 to TRBJ2-7; the D gene is possibly TRBD1 (6 bases). This receptor was taken from a woman in her 30s who had been exposed to COVID-19. Sequencing input: PBMCs or T cells enriched from blood (not recorded which). The CDR3 protein is CASSLGTSPRDEQYF. Written as DNA, the CDR3 is TGTGCCAGTAGTCTAGGGACATCTCCTCGGGACGAGCAGTACTTC.